The present T cell receptor (beta chain) was sequenced within a study of blood T cell repertoires in COVID-19. At the level of the study: Some COVID-19 samples were acute and others convalescent; all came from the United States, Italy and Spain.

With respect to this clone: This CDR3 is also generated by other DNA sequences in the sample.

The repertoire was sequenced with immunoSEQ multiplex PCR; TCRdb's copy has only in-frame clones and lacks some. The data show tens of thousands of clones, with around four fifths seen just once and about an eighth held by the top ten. CDR1 and CDR2 (germline): SGHRS, YFSETQ. Trimming cost V 0 bases and J 1 base, with 4 bases left between them. This CDR3 has 13 amino acids. Specimen: peripheral blood. The chain uses TRBV5-1 and TRBJ1-2; D remains unclear. The receptor was derived from a woman in her 70s with active or convalescent COVID-19. The CDR3 loop reads CASSLGGNYGYTF. In DNA form, the CDR3 reads TGCGCCAGCAGCTTGGGCGGTAACTATGGCTACACCTTC.